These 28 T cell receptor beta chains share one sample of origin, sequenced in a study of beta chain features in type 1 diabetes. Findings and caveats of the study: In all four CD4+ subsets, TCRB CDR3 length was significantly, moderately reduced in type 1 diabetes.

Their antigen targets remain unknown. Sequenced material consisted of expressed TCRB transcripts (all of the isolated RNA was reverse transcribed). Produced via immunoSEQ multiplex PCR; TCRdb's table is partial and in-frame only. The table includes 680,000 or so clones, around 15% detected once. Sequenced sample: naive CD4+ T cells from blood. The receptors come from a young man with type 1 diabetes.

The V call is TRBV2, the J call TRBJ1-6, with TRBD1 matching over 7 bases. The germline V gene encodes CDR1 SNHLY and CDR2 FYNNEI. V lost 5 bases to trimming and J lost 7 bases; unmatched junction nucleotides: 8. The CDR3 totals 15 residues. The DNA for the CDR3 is TGTGCCAGCAGTTTCCAGGGGGGTTTGAATTCACCCCTCCACTTT. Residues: CASSFQGGLNSPLHF.

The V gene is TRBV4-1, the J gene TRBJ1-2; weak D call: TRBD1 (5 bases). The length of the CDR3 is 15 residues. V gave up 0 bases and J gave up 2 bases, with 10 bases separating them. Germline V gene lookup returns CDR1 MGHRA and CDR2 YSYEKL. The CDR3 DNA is TGCGCCAGCAGCCAAGATCCCGACAGAAACTATGGCTACACCTTC. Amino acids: CASSQDPDRNYGYTF.

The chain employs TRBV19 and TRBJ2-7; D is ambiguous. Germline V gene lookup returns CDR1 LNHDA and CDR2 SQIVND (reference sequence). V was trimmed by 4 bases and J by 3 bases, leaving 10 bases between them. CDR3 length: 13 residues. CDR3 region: CASSKGTYYEQYF. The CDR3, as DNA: TGTGCCAGTAGTAAGGGAACTTACTACGAGCAGTACTTC.

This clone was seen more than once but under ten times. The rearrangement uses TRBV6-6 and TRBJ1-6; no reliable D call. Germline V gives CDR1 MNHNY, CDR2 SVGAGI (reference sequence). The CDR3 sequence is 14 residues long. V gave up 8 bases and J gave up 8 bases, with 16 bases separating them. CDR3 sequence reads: CASCKANRDSPLHF. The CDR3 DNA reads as TGTGCCAGCTGTAAAGCTAATCGGGATTCACCCCTCCACTTT.

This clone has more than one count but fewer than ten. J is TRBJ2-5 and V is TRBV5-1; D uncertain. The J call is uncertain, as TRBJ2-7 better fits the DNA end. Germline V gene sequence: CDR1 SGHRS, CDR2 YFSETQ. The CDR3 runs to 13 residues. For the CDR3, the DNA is TGCGCCAGCATGGAAGACACCCCCTACGAGCAGTACTTC. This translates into CASMEDTPYEQYF.

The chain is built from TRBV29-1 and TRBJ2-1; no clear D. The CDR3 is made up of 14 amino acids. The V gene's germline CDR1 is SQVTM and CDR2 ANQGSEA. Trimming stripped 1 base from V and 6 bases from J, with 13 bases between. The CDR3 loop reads CSVEGDHKGNEQFF. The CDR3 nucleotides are TGCAGCGTTGAAGGGGATCACAAAGGCAATGAGCAGTTCTTC.

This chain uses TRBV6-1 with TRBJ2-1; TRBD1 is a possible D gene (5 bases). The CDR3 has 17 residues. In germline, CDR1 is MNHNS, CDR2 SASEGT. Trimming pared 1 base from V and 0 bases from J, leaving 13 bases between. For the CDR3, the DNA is TGTGCCAGCAGTGAAGGGGGCAGATATAGCTCCTACAATGAGCAGTTCTTC. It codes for CASSEGGRYSSYNEQFF.

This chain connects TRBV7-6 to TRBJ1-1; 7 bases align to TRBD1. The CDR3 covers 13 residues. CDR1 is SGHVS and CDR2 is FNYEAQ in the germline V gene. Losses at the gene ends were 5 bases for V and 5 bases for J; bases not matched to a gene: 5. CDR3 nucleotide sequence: TGTGCCAGCAGCCTATTGACAGGGACTGAAGCTTTCTTT. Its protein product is CASSLLTGTEAFF. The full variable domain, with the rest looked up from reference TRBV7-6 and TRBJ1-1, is GAGVSQSPRYKVTKRGQDVALRCDPISGHVSLYWYRQALGQGPEFLTYFNYEAQQDKSGLPNDRFSAERPEGSISTLTIQRTEQRDSAMYRCASSLLTGTEAFFGQGTRLTVV.

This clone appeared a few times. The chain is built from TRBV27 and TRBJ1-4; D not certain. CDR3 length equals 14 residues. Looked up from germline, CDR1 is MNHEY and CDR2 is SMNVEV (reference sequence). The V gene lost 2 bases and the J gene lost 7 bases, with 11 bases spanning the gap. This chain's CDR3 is CASSLRSPGEKLFF. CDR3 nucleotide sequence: TGTGCCAGCAGTTTACGCTCCCCAGGTGAAAAACTGTTTTTT.

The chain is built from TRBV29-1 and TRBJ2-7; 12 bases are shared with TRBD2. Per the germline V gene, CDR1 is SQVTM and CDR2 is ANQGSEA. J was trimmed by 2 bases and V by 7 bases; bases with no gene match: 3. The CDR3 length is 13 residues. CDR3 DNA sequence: TGCAGCGGCCGGACTAGCGGGACCTACGAGCAGTACTTC. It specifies CSGRTSGTYEQYF.

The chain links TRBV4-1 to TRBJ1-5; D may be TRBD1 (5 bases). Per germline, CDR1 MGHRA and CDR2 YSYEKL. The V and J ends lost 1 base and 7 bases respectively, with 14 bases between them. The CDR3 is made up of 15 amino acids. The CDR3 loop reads CASSQGGWGEQPQHF. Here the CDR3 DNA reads TGCGCCAGCAGCCAAGGAGGATGGGGCGAGCAGCCCCAGCATTTT.

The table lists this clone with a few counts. In DNA, the CDR3 is TGTGCCAGCAGCACGGGACAGGGGATCAATTCACCCCTCCACTTT. Protein sequence: CASSTGQGINSPLHF. The J gene is TRBJ1-6, the V gene TRBV7-3; 10 bases agree with TRBD1. The germline V gene has CDR1 SGHTA and CDR2 FQGTGA. The CDR3 is 15 amino acids. Trimming cost V 5 bases and J 7 bases; bases outside gene matches: 5.

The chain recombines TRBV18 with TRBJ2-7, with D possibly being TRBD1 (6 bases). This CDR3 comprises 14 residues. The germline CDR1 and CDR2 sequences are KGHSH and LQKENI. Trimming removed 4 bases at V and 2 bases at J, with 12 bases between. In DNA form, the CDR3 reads TGTGCCAGCTCACACCGGGACACAACCTACGAGCAGTACTTC. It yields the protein CASSHRDTTYEQYF.

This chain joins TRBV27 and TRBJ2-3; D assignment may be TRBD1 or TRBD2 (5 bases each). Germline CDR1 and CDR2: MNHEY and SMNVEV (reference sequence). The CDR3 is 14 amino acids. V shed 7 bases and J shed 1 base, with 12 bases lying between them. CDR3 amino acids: CASTPGTRTDTQYF. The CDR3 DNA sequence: TGTGCCAGCACCCCCGGGACCCGCACAGATACGCAGTATTTT.

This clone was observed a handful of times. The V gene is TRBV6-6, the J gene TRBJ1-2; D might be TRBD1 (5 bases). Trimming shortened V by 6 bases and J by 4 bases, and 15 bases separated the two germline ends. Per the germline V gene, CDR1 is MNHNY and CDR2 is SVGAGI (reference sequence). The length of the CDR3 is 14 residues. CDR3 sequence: CASRPPGQPYGYTF. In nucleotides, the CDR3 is TGTGCCAGCAGGCCCCCGGGGCAGCCCTATGGCTACACCTTC.

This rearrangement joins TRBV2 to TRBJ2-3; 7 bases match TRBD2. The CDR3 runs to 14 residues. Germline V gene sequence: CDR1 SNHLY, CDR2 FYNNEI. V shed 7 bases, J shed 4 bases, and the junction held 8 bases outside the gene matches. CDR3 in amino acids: CASTGGRGPDTQYF. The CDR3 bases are TGTGCCAGCACCGGGGGGAGGGGTCCAGATACGCAGTATTTT.

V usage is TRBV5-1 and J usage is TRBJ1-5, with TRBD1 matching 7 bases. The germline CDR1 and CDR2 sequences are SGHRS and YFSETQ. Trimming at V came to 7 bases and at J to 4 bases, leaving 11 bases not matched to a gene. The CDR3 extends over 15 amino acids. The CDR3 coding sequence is TGCGCCAGCTCACTAAGGACAGGACCAAATCAGCCCCAGCATTTT. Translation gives CASSLRTGPNQPQHF.

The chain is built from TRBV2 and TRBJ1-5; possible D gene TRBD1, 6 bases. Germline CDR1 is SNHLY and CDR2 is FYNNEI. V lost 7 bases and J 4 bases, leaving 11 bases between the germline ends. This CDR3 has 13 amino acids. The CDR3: CASKGDLNQPQHF. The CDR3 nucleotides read TGTGCCAGCAAGGGGGATTTAAATCAGCCCCAGCATTTT.

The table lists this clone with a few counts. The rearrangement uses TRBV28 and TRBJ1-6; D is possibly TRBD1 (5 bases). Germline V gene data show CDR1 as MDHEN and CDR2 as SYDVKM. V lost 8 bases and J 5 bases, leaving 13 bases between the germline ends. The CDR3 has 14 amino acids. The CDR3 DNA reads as TGTGCCAGCGTCTGGGGCAAGGATAATTCACCCCTCCACTTT. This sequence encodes CASVWGKDNSPLHF.

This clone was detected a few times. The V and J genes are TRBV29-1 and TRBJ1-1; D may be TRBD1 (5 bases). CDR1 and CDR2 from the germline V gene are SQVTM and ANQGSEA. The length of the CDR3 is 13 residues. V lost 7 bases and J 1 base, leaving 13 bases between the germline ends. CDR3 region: CSALQAPNTEAFF. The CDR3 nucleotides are TGCAGCGCTCTACAGGCACCGAACACTGAAGCTTTCTTT.

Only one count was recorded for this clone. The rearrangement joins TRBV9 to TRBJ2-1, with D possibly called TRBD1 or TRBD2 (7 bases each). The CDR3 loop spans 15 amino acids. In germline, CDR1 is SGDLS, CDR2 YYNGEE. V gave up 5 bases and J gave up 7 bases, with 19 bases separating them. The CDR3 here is CASSNRGGAWNEQFF. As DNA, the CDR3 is TGTGCCAGCAGTAACAGGGGAGGGGCTTGGAATGAGCAGTTCTTC.

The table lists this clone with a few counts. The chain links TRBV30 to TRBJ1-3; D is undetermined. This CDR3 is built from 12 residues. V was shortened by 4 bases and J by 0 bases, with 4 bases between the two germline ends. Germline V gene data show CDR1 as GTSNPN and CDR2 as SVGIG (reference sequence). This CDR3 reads CAWKDSGNTIYF. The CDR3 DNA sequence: TGTGCCTGGAAGGACTCTGGAAACACCATATATTTT.

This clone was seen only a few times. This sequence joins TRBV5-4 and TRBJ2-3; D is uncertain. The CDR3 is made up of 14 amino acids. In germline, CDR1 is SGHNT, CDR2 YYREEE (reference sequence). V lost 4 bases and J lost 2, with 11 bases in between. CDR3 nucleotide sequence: TGTGCCAGCAGCCACCGGGCCAACACAGATACGCAGTATTTT. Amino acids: CASSHRANTDTQYF.

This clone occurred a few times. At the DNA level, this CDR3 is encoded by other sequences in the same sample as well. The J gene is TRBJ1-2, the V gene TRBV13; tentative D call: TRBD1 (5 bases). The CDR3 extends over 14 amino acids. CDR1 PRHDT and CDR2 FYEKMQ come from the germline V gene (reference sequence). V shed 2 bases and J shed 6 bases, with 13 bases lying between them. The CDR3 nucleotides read TGTGCCAGCAGCTTACTAGGGGATGGTCATGGCTACACCTTC. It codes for CASSLLGDGHGYTF.

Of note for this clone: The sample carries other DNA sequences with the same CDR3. The CDR3 sequence: CASSTGQGTDEQYF. In DNA, the CDR3 is TGCGCCAGCAGCACGGGACAGGGGACTGACGAGCAGTACTTC. The chain is built from TRBV5-1 and TRBJ2-7; 10 bases are shared with TRBD1. Trimming took 4 bases from V and 5 from J; bases not matched to a gene: 6. Germline V gene lookup returns CDR1 SGHRS and CDR2 YFSETQ. The CDR3 has 14 residues.

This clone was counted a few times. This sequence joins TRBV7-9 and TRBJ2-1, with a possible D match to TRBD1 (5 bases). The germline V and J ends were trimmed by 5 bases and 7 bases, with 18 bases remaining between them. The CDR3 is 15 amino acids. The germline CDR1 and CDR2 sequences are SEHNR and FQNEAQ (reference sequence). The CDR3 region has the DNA TGTGCCAGCAGCCCCCGACAGACCGTAGGGAATGAGCAGTTCTTC. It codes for CASSPRQTVGNEQFF.

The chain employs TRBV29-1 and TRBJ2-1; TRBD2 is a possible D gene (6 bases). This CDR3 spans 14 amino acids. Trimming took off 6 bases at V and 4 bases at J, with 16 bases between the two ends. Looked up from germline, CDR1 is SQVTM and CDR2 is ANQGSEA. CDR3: CSVGRGMGYNEQFF. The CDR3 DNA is TGCAGCGTCGGTCGGGGGATGGGTTACAATGAGCAGTTCTTC.

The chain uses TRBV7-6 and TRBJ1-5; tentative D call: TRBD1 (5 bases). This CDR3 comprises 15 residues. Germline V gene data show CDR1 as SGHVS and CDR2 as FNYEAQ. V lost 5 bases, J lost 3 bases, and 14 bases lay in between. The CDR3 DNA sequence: TGTGCCAGCAGCACGGGGGGAGGGAACAATCAGCCCCAGCATTTT. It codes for CASSTGGGNNQPQHF. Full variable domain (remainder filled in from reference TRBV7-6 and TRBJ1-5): GAGVSQSPRYKVTKRGQDVALRCDPISGHVSLYWYRQALGQGPEFLTYFNYEAQQDKSGLPNDRFSAERPEGSISTLTIQRTEQRDSAMYRCASSTGGGNNQPQHFGDGTRLSIL.